This T cell receptor beta chain stems from a study of breast tumors, draining lymph nodes, adjacent tissues. This clonotype occurred a few times. Its antigen is unidentified. Each CDR3 protein gets one entry after TCRdb re-called the multiplex PCR reads with MiXCR. The repertoire consists of a few hundred thousand distinct CDR3 sequences, with nearly 35% occurring once and the leading ten covering under 4.5%. Germline trimming cut 4 bases from V and 5 bases from J; bases unmatched to any gene: 6. There are 15 residues in the CDR3. Germline V CDR1 and CDR2: SGHRS, YFSETQ. Study-wide points: Luminal-like breast cancer showed significantly greater tumor-nontumor repertoire similarity than basal-like breast cancer did. The lymph node origin of tumor T cells was framed as consistent with a hypothesis, not demonstrated. Data fit most tumor T cells coming from lymph node, expanding in tumor. Tumor repertoires ranked between lymph nodes and nontumor tissue in diversity, with V and J gene preferences.

The lymph nodes were axillary draining lymph nodes from breast cancer patients. This chain uses TRBV5-1 with TRBJ2-5; 12 bases are a match to TRBD1. Specimen: axillary lymph node tissue. The receptor was isolated from a female donor with breast cancer. Some clones in this sample may be carry-over from other donors' samples. The CDR3 is CASSAGTGGGETQYF. CDR3 sequence (DNA): TGCGCCAGCAGCGCCGGGACAGGGGGCGGGGAGACCCAGTACTTC.